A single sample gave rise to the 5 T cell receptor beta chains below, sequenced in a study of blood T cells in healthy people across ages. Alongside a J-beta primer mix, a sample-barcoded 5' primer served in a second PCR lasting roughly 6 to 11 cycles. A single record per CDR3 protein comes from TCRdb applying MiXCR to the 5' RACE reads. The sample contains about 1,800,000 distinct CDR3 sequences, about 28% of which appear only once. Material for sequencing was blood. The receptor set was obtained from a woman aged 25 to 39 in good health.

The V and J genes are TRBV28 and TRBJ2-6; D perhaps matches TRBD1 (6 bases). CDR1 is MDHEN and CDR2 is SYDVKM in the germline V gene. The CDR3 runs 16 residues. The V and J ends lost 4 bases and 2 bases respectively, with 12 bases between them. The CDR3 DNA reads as TGTGCCAGCAGTTCTAGGCGACAGGCTGGGGCCAACGTCCTGACTTTC. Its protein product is CASSSRRQAGANVLTF. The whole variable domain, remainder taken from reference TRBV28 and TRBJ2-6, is DVKVTQSSRYLVKRTGEKVFLECVQDMDHENMFWYRQDPGLGLRLIYFSYDVKMKEKGDIPEGYSVSREKKERFSLILESASTNQTSMYLCASSSRRQAGANVLTFGAGSRLTVL.

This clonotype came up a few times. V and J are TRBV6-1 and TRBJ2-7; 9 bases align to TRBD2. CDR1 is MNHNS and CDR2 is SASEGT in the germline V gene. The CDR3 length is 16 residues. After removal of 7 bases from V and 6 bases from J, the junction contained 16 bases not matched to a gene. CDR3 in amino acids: CASTEWGARTSVEQYF. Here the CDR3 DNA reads TGTGCCAGCACCGAGTGGGGAGCAAGGACTAGCGTCGAGCAGTACTTC.

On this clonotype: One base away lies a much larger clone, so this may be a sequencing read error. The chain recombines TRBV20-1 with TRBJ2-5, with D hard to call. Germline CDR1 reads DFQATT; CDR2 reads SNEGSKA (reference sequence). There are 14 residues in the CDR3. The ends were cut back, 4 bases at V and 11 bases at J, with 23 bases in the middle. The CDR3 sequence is CSATFLGKDNEQYF. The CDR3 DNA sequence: TGCAGTGCTACATTTCTCGGAAAAGACAATGAGCAGTACTTC.

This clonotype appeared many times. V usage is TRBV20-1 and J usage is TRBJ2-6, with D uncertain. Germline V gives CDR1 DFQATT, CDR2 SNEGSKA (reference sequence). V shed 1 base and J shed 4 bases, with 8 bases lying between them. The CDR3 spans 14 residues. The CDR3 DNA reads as TGCAGTGCTAGAGGGTATAGCGGGGCCAACGTCCTGACTTTC. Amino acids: CSARGYSGANVLTF.

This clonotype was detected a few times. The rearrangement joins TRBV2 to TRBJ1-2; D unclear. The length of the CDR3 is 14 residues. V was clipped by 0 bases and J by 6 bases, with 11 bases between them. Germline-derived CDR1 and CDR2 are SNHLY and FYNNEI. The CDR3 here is CASSEALRAHGYTF. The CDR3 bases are TGTGCCAGCAGTGAAGCCTTACGGGCTCATGGCTACACCTTC. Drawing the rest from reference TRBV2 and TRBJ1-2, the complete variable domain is EPEVTQTPSHQVTQMGQEVILRCVPISNHLYFYWYRQILGQKVEFLVSFYNNEISEKSEIFDDQFSVERPDGSNFTLKIRSTKLEDSAMYFCASSEALRAHGYTFGSGTRLTVV.